A selection of T cell receptor beta chains follows, all from one sample in a study of T cell changes during pregnancy in multiple sclerosis. The protocol was immunoSEQ multiplex PCR, while the TCRdb copy is restricted to in-frame clones and leaves out a portion. The repertoire holds fewer than 60,000 clones, with more than 75% as singletons. The specimen was peripheral blood, collected in the second trimester of pregnancy. Receptors were obtained from a female donor with multiple sclerosis, enrolled in a pregnancy study. The CDR3 runs from the conserved cysteine through the conserved F or W. Each record gives: J gene, clone size, V gene, D gene, CDR3 length, CDR3 DNA, CDR3 protein. A D gene is named only where the DNA matches it firmly. Clone size is stated in some rows and not others, as once, few, many or a class when expanded.

TRBJ1-5	NA	TRBV5-1	TRBD1	16	TGCGCCAGCAGCTCATCTTTCCGGGACAGTAATCAGCCCCAGCATTTT	CASSSSFRDSNQPQHF
TRBJ1-3	NA	TRBV5-6	NA	14	TGTGCCAGCAGCTGGACAAACTCTGGAAACACCATATATTTT	CASSWTNSGNTIYF
TRBJ1-6	NA	TRBV4-1	NA	12	TGCGCCAGCAGCCAGGCCAGATCACCCCTCCACTTT	CASSQARSPLHF
TRBJ2-3	NA	TRBV10-3	TRBD2	16	TGTGCCATCAGTGAAGATGGTGCGGGGGGTAAAGATACGCAGTATTTT	CAISEDGAGGKDTQYF
TRBJ2-1	few	TRBV5-4	NA	16	TGTGCCAGCAGCCATCGGCAGGGATCTACGTGGAATGAGCAGTTCTTC	CASSHRQGSTWNEQFF
TRBJ2-5	NA	TRBV11-3	TRBD2	15	TGTGCCAGCAGCTTAAGAGGACTAGCGCAAGAGACCCAGTACTTC	CASSLRGLAQETQYF
TRBJ2-3	once	TRBV5-4	NA	14	TGTGCCAGCAGCCATAGACAGGGCACAGATACGCAGTATTTT	CASSHRQGTDTQYF
TRBJ2-7	NA	TRBV2	NA	14	TGTGCCAGCAGTGAACAGGGGATCGCCTACGAGCAGTACTTC	CASSEQGIAYEQYF
TRBJ2-7	NA	TRBV2	TRBD1	16	TGTGCCAGCAGTGAAGTCGGGACAGGGGGCATCTACGAGCAGTACTTC	CASSEVGTGGIYEQYF
TRBJ1-1	NA	TRBV7-9	NA	14	TGTGCCAGCAGCTTAGCAGCCTGGAACACTGAAGCTTTCTTT	CASSLAAWNTEAFF
TRBJ1-2	once	TRBV30	TRBD1	16	TGTGCCTGGAGTGTACTTCCGGGACAGGGGCCCTATGGCTACACCTTC	CAWSVLPGQGPYGYTF
TRBJ2-5	NA	TRBV7-2	NA	13	TGTGCCAGCAGCTTTGGCAGGGCGGAGACCCAGTACTTC	CASSFGRAETQYF
TRBJ2-7	NA	TRBV6-1	NA	15	TGTGCCAGCAGTGAGTATCGGGGAAAAATCCACGAGCAGTACTTC	CASSEYRGKIHEQYF
TRBJ1-6	NA	TRBV4-3	NA	13	TGCGCCAGCAGCCAACAGACTGATTCACCCCTCCACTTT	CASSQQTDSPLHF
TRBJ2-1	NA	TRBV2	NA	21	TGTGCCAGCAGTGATCACCTTTTGAGGGATCCAACAGTTGGGTCCTACAATGAGCAGTTCTTC	CASSDHLLRDPTVGSYNEQFF
TRBJ1-4	NA	TRBV4-1	NA	14	TGCGCCAGCAGCCAGCGGCAGGGTGTCGAAAAACTGTTTTTT	CASSQRQGVEKLFF
TRBJ2-7	NA	TRBV6-5	NA	15	TGTGCCAGCAGTATGACAGGCTCTCCGGCCTACGAGCAGTACTTC	CASSMTGSPAYEQYF
TRBJ1-1	NA	TRBV18	TRBD1	15	TGTGCCAGCTCGCAAGGACAGGGGTGGGAAACTGAAGCTTTCTTT	CASSQGQGWETEAFF
TRBJ1-3	NA	TRBV6-4	NA	16	TGTGCCAGCAGTGACTCGGGCAGGGGCTCTGGAAACACCATATATTTT	CASSDSGRGSGNTIYF
TRBJ2-5	NA	TRBV10-3	NA	11	TGTGCCATCAGGAGGGAGGAGACCCAGTACTTC	CAIRREETQYF
TRBJ2-6	NA	TRBV29-1	NA	13	TGCAGCGGGGGGGATGTAGGGGCCAACGTCCTGACTTTC	CSGGDVGANVLTF
TRBJ2-2	NA	TRBV9	NA	14	TGTGCCAGCAGCGCCCAAGGGGTAGCCGGGGAGCTGTTTTTT	CASSAQGVAGELFF
TRBJ1-2	once	TRBV30	TRBD1	13	TGTGCCTGGAGTGTAAGACAGGGGTTCGGCTACACCTTC	CAWSVRQGFGYTF
TRBJ2-7	NA	TRBV5-6	TRBD2	14	TGTGCCAGCAGCTCCTCCCCGGGGAGGGGCGAGCAGTACTTC	CASSSSPGRGEQYF
TRBJ2-1	once	TRBV5-1	TRBD1	15	TGCGCCAGCAGCTTGGGACAGGGGATATACAATGAGCAGTTCTTC	CASSLGQGIYNEQFF
TRBJ1-1	few	TRBV5-4	TRBD1	14	TGTGCCAGCAGCTTGGCCCCGGGACAGACTGAAGCTTTCTTT	CASSLAPGQTEAFF
TRBJ2-1	NA	TRBV7-3	TRBD2	17	TGTGCCAGCAGCCTAGGGACTAGCCTGGCTGCCTACAATGAGCAGTTCTTC	CASSLGTSLAAYNEQFF
TRBJ1-1	NA	TRBV6-1	NA	13	TGTGCCAGCAGTGCGGGGGGGATCACTGAAGCTTTCTTT	CASSAGGITEAFF
TRBJ1-5	NA	TRBV19	NA	14	TGTGCCAGTAGTATAGTAAGGGGGAATCAGCCCCAGCATTTT	CASSIVRGNQPQHF
TRBJ2-7	few	TRBV12-5	TRBD1	14	TGTGCTAGTGGTCCCGGGACAGGTCGGCACGAGCAGTACTTC	CASGPGTGRHEQYF
TRBJ2-3	NA	TRBV9	TRBD2	16	TGTGCCAGCAGCGTCCTAGCGGGGGGGCCCGGGGATACGCAGTATTTT	CASSVLAGGPGDTQYF
TRBJ1-5	few	TRBV19	NA	14	TGTGCCAGTAGTATCCAGGAGGTGGTTCAGCCCCAGCATTTT	CASSIQEVVQPQHF
TRBJ2-3	NA	TRBV5-6	NA	15	TGTGCCAGCACCCATCAGGCGGGGAGCACAGATACGCAGTATTTT	CASTHQAGSTDTQYF